The clone carrying this TCR beta chain was observed a handful of times. Each patient's relapse followed autologous stem cell transplantation, and brentuximab vedotin exposure varied. This record comes from a study of PD-1 blockade in classical Hodgkin lymphoma. CDR1 and CDR2 (germline): SGDLS, YYNGEE. Trimming cost V 2 bases and J 2 bases, with 8 bases left between them. The CDR3 extends over 13 amino acids. The table came from immunoSEQ multiplex PCR; TCRdb's copy has only in-frame clones and leaves some out. The sample lists roughly 40,000 clones, over 55% occurring once. This sequence originates from a human donor with classical Hodgkin lymphoma. Sequencing used peripheral blood mononuclear cells (PBMCs), obtained at baseline. The chain employs TRBV9 and TRBJ2-7, with D unclear. The CDR3 protein is CASSVGITYEQYF. CDR3 nucleotides: TGTGCCAGCAGCGTGGGCATAACCTACGAGCAGTACTTC.